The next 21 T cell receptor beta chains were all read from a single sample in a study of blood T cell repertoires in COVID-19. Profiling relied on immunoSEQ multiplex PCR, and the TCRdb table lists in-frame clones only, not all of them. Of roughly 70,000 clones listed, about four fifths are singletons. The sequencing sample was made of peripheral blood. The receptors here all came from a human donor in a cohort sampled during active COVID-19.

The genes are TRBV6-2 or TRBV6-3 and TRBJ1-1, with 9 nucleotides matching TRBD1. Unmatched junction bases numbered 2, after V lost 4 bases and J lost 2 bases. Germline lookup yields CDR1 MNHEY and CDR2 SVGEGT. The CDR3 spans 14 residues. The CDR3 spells CASSLQGANTEAFF. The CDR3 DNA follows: TGTGCCAGCAGTTTACAGGGGGCCAACACTGAAGCTTTCTTT.

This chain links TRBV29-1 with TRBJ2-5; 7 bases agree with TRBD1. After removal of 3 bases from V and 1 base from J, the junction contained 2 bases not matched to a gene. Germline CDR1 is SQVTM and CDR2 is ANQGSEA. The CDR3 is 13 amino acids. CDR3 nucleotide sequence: TGCAGCGTTGATAACAGGGGCCAAGAGACCCAGTACTTC. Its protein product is CSVDNRGQETQYF.

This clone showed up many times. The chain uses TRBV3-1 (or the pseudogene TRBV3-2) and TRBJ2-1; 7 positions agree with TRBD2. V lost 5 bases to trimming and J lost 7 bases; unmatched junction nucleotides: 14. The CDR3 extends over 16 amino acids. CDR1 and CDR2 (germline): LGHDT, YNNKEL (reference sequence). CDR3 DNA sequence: TGTGCCAGCAGCGAAAGCTGGCTAGCGGATGTAAATGAGCAGTTCTTC. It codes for CASSESWLADVNEQFF.

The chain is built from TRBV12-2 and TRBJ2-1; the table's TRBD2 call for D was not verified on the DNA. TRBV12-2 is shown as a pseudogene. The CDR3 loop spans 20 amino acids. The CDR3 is CASRLVAGGPQAWSYNEQFF. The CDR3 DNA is TGTGCAAGTCGCTTAGTAGCGGGAGGGCCCCAAGCTTGGTCCTACAATGAGCAGTTCTTC.

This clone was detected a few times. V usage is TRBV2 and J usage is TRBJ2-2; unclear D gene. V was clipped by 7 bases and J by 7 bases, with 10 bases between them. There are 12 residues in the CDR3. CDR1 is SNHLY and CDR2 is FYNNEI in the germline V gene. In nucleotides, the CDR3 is TGTGCCAGCAACCCCTTCGGCGGGGAGCTGTTTTTT. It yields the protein CASNPFGGELFF.

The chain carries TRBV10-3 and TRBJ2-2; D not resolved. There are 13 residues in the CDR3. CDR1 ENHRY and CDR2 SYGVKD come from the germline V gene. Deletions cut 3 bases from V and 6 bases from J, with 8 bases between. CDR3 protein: CAISDLVSGELFF. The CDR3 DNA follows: TGTGCCATCAGTGATCTAGTCTCCGGGGAGCTGTTTTTT.

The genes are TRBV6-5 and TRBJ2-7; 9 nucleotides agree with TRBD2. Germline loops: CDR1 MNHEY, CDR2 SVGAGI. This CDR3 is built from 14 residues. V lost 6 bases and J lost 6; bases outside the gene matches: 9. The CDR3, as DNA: TGTGCCAGCAGACTTAGCGGGAGTAGTCGCGAGCAGTACTTC. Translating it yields CASRLSGSSREQYF.

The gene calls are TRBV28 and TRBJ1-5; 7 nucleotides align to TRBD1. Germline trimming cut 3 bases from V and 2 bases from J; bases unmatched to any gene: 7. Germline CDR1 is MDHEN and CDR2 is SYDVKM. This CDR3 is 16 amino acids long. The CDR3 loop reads CASSFMTGSGNQPQHF. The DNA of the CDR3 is TGTGCCAGCAGTTTTATGACAGGGTCAGGCAATCAGCCCCAGCATTTT.

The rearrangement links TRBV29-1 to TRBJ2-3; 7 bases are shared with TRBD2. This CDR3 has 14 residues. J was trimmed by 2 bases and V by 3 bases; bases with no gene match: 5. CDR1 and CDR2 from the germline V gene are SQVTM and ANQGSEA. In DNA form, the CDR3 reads TGCAGCGTTGACAGGACTAGTATCACAGATACGCAGTATTTT. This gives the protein CSVDRTSITDTQYF.

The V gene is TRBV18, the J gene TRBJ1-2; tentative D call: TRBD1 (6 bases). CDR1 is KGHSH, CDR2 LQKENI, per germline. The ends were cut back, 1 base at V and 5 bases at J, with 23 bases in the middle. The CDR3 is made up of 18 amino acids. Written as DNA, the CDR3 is TGTGCCAGCTCACCACAGGCTCCACAGGGCCGAGGGTTTTATGGCTACACCTTC. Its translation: CASSPQAPQGRGFYGYTF.

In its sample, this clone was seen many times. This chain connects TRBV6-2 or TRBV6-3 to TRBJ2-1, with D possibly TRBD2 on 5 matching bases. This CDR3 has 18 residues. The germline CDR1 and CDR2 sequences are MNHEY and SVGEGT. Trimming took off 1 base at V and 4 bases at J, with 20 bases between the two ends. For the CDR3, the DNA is TGTGCCAGCAGTTACTTGGGCGGGCTATCGAGAATGTACAATGAGCAGTTCTTC. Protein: CASSYLGGLSRMYNEQFF.

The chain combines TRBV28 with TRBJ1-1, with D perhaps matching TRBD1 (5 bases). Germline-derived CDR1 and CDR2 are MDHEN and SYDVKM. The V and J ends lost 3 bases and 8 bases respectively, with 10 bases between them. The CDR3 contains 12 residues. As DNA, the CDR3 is TGTGCCAGCAGTTTGAGGCAGGGCGAAGCTTTCTTT. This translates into CASSLRQGEAFF.

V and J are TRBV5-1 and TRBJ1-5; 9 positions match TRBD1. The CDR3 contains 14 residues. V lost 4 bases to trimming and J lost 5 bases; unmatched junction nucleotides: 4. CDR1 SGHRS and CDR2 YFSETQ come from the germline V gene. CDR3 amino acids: CASSPDRGDQPQHF. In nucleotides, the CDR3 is TGCGCCAGCAGCCCCGACAGGGGGGATCAGCCCCAGCATTTT.

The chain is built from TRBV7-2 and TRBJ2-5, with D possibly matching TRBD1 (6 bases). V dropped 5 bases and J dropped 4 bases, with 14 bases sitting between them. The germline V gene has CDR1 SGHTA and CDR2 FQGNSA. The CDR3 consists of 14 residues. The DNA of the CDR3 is TGTGCCAGCAGCAGGGGGTCGAGTATAGAGACCCAGTACTTC. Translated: CASSRGSSIETQYF.

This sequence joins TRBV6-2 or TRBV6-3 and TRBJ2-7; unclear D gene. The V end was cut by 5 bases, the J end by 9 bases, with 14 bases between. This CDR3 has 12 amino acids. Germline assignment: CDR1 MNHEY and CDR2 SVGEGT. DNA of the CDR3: TGTGCCAGCAGTGCCCGGAGCCGGAGGCAGTACTTC. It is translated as CASSARSRRQYF.

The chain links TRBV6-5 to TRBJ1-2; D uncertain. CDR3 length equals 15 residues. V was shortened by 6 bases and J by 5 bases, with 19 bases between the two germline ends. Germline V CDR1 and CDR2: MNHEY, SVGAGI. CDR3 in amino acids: CASRKMPPGLYGYTF. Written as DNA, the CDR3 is TGTGCCAGCAGAAAAATGCCGCCTGGACTGTATGGCTACACCTTC.

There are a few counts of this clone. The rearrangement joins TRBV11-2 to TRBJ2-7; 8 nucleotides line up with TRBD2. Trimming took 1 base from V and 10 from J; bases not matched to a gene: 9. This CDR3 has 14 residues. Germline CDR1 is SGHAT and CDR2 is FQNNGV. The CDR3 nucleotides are TGTGCCAGCAGCTTAGCCCGCCGGGAGGGCGTACAGTACTTC. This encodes CASSLARREGVQYF.

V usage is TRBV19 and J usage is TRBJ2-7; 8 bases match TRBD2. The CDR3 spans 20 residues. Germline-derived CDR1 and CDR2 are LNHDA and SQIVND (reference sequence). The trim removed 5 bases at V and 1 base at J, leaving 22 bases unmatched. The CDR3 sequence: CASSLLSRGGLVLQSYEQYF. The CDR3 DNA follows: TGTGCCAGTAGTCTACTTAGTCGGGGGGGTCTAGTACTTCAGTCCTACGAGCAGTACTTC.

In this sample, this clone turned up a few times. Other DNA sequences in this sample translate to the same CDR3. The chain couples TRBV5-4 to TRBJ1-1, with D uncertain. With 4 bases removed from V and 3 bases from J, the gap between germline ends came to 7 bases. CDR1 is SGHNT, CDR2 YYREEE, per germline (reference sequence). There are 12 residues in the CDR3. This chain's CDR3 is CASSPRDTEAFF. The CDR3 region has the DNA TGTGCCAGCAGCCCGCGGGACACTGAAGCTTTCTTT.

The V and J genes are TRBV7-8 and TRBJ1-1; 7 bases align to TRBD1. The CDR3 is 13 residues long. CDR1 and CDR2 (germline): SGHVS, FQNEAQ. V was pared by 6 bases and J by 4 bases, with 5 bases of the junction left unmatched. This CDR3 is CASREQGPTEAFF. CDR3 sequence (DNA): TGTGCCAGCAGGGAACAGGGGCCCACTGAAGCTTTCTTT. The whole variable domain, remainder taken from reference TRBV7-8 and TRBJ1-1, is GAGVSQSPRYKVAKRGQDVALRCDPISGHVSLFWYQQALGQGPEFLTYFQNEAQLDKSGLPSDRFFAERPEGSVSTLKIQRTQQEDSAVYLCASREQGPTEAFFGQGTRLTVV.

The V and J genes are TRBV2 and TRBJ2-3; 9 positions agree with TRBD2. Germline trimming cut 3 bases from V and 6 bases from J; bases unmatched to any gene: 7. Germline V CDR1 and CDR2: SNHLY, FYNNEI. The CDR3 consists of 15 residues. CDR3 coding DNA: TGTGCCAGCAGTGACAGAGCGGGAGGTACGGATACGCAGTATTTT. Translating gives CASSDRAGGTDTQYF.